Listed here are 31 T cell receptor beta chains from one sample, sequenced in a study of control samples from healthy donors and cancer patients. Clones were sequenced by immunoSEQ multiplex PCR, and TCRdb holds only the in-frame ones, with some missing. This table has about 140,000 clones, just under 95% appearing once. The sequenced sample was blood. The source of these receptors is a man younger than 45 in good health.

The chain has TRBV30 and TRBJ2-7; 7 bases agree with TRBD1. The germline V gene has CDR1 GTSNPN and CDR2 SVGIG (reference sequence). With 3 bases clipped from V and 2 bases from J, the junction kept 4 bases outside the gene matches. CDR3 length equals 13 residues. This CDR3 reads CAWRPDRTYEQYF. The CDR3 nucleotides read TGTGCCTGGAGGCCGGACAGGACCTACGAGCAGTACTTC.

The rearrangement uses TRBV28 and TRBJ2-7; TRBD1 agrees at 10 bases. CDR1 and CDR2 (germline): MDHEN, SYDVKM. Trimming at V came to 3 bases and at J to 0 bases, leaving 17 bases not matched to a gene. The CDR3 totals 20 residues. CDR3 in DNA: TGTGCCAGCAGTTTCCCGACAGGGGGCTACTATCAGTTACACTCCTACGAGCAGTACTTC. Translation: CASSFPTGGYYQLHSYEQYF.

The genes are TRBV6-5 and TRBJ1-1, with D tentatively TRBD1 (5 bases). The CDR3 has 15 residues. The germline V gene encodes CDR1 MNHEY and CDR2 SVGAGI. Trimming stripped 6 bases from V and 1 base from J, with 15 bases between. CDR3 loop: CASSLKSTENTEAFF. The CDR3 region has the DNA TGTGCCAGCAGCCTTAAATCGACAGAGAACACTGAAGCTTTCTTT.

The chain combines TRBV27 with TRBJ1-5; D remains ambiguous. Trimming shortened V by 3 bases and J by 4 bases, and 7 bases separated the two germline ends. The CDR3 is 13 residues long. Germline V gene sequence: CDR1 MNHEY, CDR2 SMNVEV (reference sequence). The CDR3 DNA reads TGTGCCAGCAGTTTCTCGCAAAATCAGCCCCAGCATTTT. It is translated as CASSFSQNQPQHF.

V and J are TRBV6-2 or TRBV6-3 and TRBJ2-7; D perhaps matches TRBD1 (6 bases). Trimming left V 4 bases short and J 1 base short, with 14 bases between. Per germline, CDR1 MNHEY and CDR2 SVGEGT. This CDR3 region has 15 residues. CDR3: CASSSGHAYSYEQYF. In DNA, the CDR3 is TGTGCCAGCAGTTCGGGACATGCCTATTCCTACGAGCAGTACTTC.

This clone was seen more than once but under ten times. The chain is built from TRBV29-1 and TRBJ2-6; D possibly uses TRBD1 or TRBD2 (7 bases each). Germline V gene lookup returns CDR1 SQVTM and CDR2 ANQGSEA. This CDR3 contains 15 residues. Between the trimmed V and J ends, which lost 4 bases and 0 bases, there was a span of 10 bases. In DNA form, the CDR3 reads TGCAGCGTTGGGGAGGGGGCCTCTGGGGCCAACGTCCTGACTTTC. Translated: CSVGEGASGANVLTF.

The chain has TRBV7-3 and TRBJ1-5, with 8 bases aligning to TRBD1. The germline V gene encodes CDR1 SGHTA and CDR2 FQGTGA. V lost 5 bases and J lost 5; bases outside the gene matches: 14. The CDR3 length is 17 residues. CDR3 sequence reads: CASSPSPARGLDQPQHF. In nucleotides, the CDR3 is TGTGCCAGCAGCCCCTCTCCGGCCAGGGGGCTGGATCAGCCCCAGCATTTT.

Here the CDR3 reads CAWSFSQVSDTQYF. The DNA of the CDR3 is TGTGCCTGGAGTTTCTCCCAAGTGTCTGATACGCAGTATTTT. The V gene is TRBV30, the J gene TRBJ2-3; D not certain. The CDR3 extends over 14 amino acids. Germline V lookup: CDR1 GTSNPN, CDR2 SVGIG (reference sequence). Between the trimmed V and J ends, which lost 2 bases and 6 bases, there was a span of 15 bases.

V usage is TRBV6-5 and J usage is TRBJ2-1; 10 bases are shared with TRBD2. This CDR3 spans 14 amino acids. V was clipped by 8 bases and J by 12 bases; unmatched bases: 13. Germline V gene sequence: CDR1 MNHEY, CDR2 SVGAGI. The CDR3 reads CASGTSERLGGQFF. The CDR3 coding sequence is TGTGCCAGCGGGACTAGCGAGAGGCTGGGCGGGCAGTTCTTC.

The chain is built from TRBV27 and TRBJ2-3; 11 nucleotides align to TRBD2. Germline CDR1 is MNHEY and CDR2 is SMNVEV (reference sequence). V was pared by 6 bases and J by 1 base, with 6 bases of the junction left unmatched. The CDR3 length is 16 residues. CDR3 bases: TGTGCCAGCAGCCCGGCGGGACTAGCGGGCACAGATACGCAGTATTTT. Protein sequence: CASSPAGLAGTDTQYF.

This chain joins TRBV19 and TRBJ2-7, with TRBD1 matching over 10 bases. This CDR3 spans 14 amino acids. In germline, CDR1 is LNHDA, CDR2 SQIVND (reference sequence). V shed 3 bases, J shed 6 bases, and the junction held 5 bases outside the gene matches. DNA of the CDR3: TGTGCCAGTAGTATGGGACAGGGGTGGTTCGAGCAGTACTTC. Translating gives CASSMGQGWFEQYF.

The V gene is TRBV12-5, the J gene TRBJ1-3; D unresolved. The V end was cut by 7 bases, the J end by 3 bases, with 16 bases between. There are 15 residues in the CDR3. Germline V CDR1 and CDR2: LGHNT, FRNRAP. The CDR3 region is CASDNYDNYGNTIYF. DNA of the CDR3: TGTGCTAGTGACAACTATGACAACTATGGAAACACCATATATTTT.

The chain is built from TRBV5-1 and TRBJ1-6; 7 bases match TRBD1. Trimming took 2 bases from V and 8 from J; bases not matched to a gene: 1. The germline V gene has CDR1 SGHRS and CDR2 YFSETQ. The CDR3 runs to 13 residues. For the CDR3, the DNA is TGCGCCAGCAGCTTTACAGGGGATTCACCCCTCCACTTT. The encoded protein is CASSFTGDSPLHF.

This clone was observed a handful of times. The chain joins TRBV4-1 to TRBJ2-3, with 13 bases identical to TRBD2. CDR1 and CDR2 from the germline V gene are MGHRA and YSYEKL. Trimming removed 4 bases from V and 3 bases from J; junction bases left unmatched: 7. The CDR3 spans 17 residues. CDR3 DNA sequence: TGCGCCAGCAGCCTAACCGGGACTAGCGGGAAAACAGATACGCAGTATTTT. It encodes CASSLTGTSGKTDTQYF.

The chain is built from TRBV19 and TRBJ1-5; D unclear. The germline V gene encodes CDR1 LNHDA and CDR2 SQIVND (reference sequence). This CDR3 is built from 17 residues. V lost 5 bases, J lost 3 bases, and 20 bases lay in between. The CDR3 sequence is CASSGLPTMAPNQPQHF. As DNA, the CDR3 is TGTGCCAGTAGTGGGTTACCCACAATGGCCCCCAATCAGCCCCAGCATTTT.

The chain is built from TRBV18 and TRBJ2-4, with D perhaps TRBD2 (5 bases). Germline V gives CDR1 KGHSH, CDR2 LQKENI. V shed 3 bases and J shed 6 bases, with 18 bases lying between them. The CDR3 runs 16 residues. The CDR3 DNA sequence: TGTGCCAGCTCACCCACTAGGGCCCCCGGCGGAAACATTCAGTACTTC. It specifies CASSPTRAPGGNIQYF.

This chain connects TRBV19 to TRBJ1-1; maybe TRBD1 (5 bases). The CDR3 has 14 residues. V lost 1 base, J lost 7 bases, and 13 bases lay in between. Germline V lookup: CDR1 LNHDA, CDR2 SQIVND (reference sequence). As DNA, the CDR3 is TGTGCCAGTAGTATAGTGAGTTGGACACGTGAAGCTTTCTTT. This sequence encodes CASSIVSWTREAFF.

This rearrangement joins TRBV9 to TRBJ1-4, with D possibly TRBD1 on 6 matching bases. The CDR3 length is 16 residues. The V gene's germline CDR1 is SGDLS and CDR2 YYNGEE. V gave up 3 bases and J gave up 5 bases, with 17 bases separating them. The CDR3 region is CASSARMGAVNEKLFF. The DNA of the CDR3 is TGTGCCAGCAGCGCTCGGATGGGGGCCGTAAATGAAAAACTGTTTTTT.

J is TRBJ1-4 and V is TRBV6-5; D may be TRBD1 (5 bases). CDR1 MNHEY and CDR2 SVGAGI come from the germline V gene. The ends were cut back, 5 bases at V and 7 bases at J, with 17 bases in the middle. This CDR3 contains 15 residues. Here the CDR3 reads CASSRTGTGSEKLFF. The CDR3 DNA reads as TGTGCCAGCAGTAGAACCGGGACCGGGAGTGAAAAACTGTTTTTT.

The V gene is TRBV2, the J gene TRBJ1-2; possibly TRBD1 for D (5 bases). The germline gives CDR1 SNHLY, CDR2 FYNNEI. Trimming removed 2 bases from V and 8 bases from J, with 21 bases in between. CDR3 size: 16 residues. In DNA, the CDR3 is TGTGCCAGCAGTGAATTTTTGGGACGGAAAGCTATGGGCTACACCTTC. This sequence encodes CASSEFLGRKAMGYTF.

The chain combines TRBV4-1 with TRBJ1-5; 10 nucleotides match TRBD1. The junction had 5 bases not matched to a gene; V was cut back by 1 base and J by 2 bases. This CDR3 is built from 17 residues. Germline V CDR1 and CDR2: MGHRA, YSYEKL. The CDR3 bases are TGCGCCAGCAGCCAAGGGGGGGGACAGGGGCGCAATCAGCCCCAGCATTTT. Protein sequence: CASSQGGGQGRNQPQHF.

The chain has TRBV9 and TRBJ2-7; D possibly uses TRBD1 or TRBD2 (7 bases each). The germline CDR1 and CDR2 sequences are SGDLS and YYNGEE. V was clipped by 5 bases and J by 7 bases, with 22 bases between them. This CDR3 contains 15 residues. This CDR3 is CASSKGASGSGEQYF. The CDR3, as DNA: TGTGCCAGCAGTAAGGGGGCTAGCGGATCCGGGGAGCAGTACTTC.

The CDR3 spells CASSVAVRPNTGELFF. In DNA form, the CDR3 reads TGTGCCAGCAGCGTGGCGGTCAGGCCCAACACCGGGGAGCTGTTTTTT. This chain joins TRBV9 and TRBJ2-2; the D is unclear. Per germline, CDR1 SGDLS and CDR2 YYNGEE. CDR3 length equals 16 residues. The V end lost 2 bases, the J end lost 2 bases, and 13 bases lay between the germline ends.

The chain couples TRBV3-1 (or the pseudogene TRBV3-2) to TRBJ2-1; 11 bases map to TRBD2. The length of the CDR3 is 15 residues. Trimming took 6 bases from V and 10 from J; bases not matched to a gene: 11. Germline values: CDR1 LGHDT, CDR2 YNNKEL (reference sequence). CDR3 DNA: TGTGCCAGCAGTCGTCTAGCGGGAGGCCCAGGCGAGCAGTTCTTC. Amino acid sequence: CASSRLAGGPGEQFF.

J is TRBJ1-1 and V is TRBV5-6, with a weak D call TRBD1 (5 bases). The CDR3 totals 14 residues. CDR1 and CDR2 (germline): SGHDT, YYEEEE. V lost 3 bases and J lost 6, with 15 bases in between. In DNA, the CDR3 is TGTGCCAGCAGCTATAGACCAGGGATCGCTGAAGCTTTCTTT. Protein: CASSYRPGIAEAFF.

The chain's CDR3 is CASSIGAGRNNQPQHF. Here the CDR3 DNA reads TGTGCCAGTAGTATAGGGGCAGGGCGGAACAATCAGCCCCAGCATTTT. The genes are TRBV19 and TRBJ1-5; the D gene is possibly TRBD1 (5 bases). The germline V gene encodes CDR1 LNHDA and CDR2 SQIVND (reference sequence). Trimming took 1 base from V and 3 from J, leaving 13 bases between them. This CDR3 contains 16 residues.

The chain carries TRBV27 and TRBJ2-7; D is unclear. Germline assignment: CDR1 MNHEY and CDR2 SMNVEV (reference sequence). CDR3 size: 13 residues. With 2 bases removed from V and 5 bases from J, the gap between germline ends came to 10 bases. The CDR3 loop reads CASSLAAWHEQYF. The CDR3 DNA reads TGTGCCAGCAGTTTAGCGGCCTGGCACGAGCAGTACTTC.

The gene calls are TRBV4-3 and TRBJ1-1, with 11 nucleotides matching TRBD1. After removal of 0 bases from V and 11 bases from J, the junction contained 11 bases not matched to a gene. Per germline, CDR1 LGHNA and CDR2 YSLEER. This CDR3 is built from 16 residues. In DNA form, the CDR3 reads TGCGCCAGCAGCCAAGAATCAGGGACAGGGGGAAAGTCGGCTTTCTTT. Amino acids: CASSQESGTGGKSAFF.

The J gene is TRBJ2-7, the V gene TRBV11-2; no clear D. Looked up from germline, CDR1 is SGHAT and CDR2 is FQNNGV. V lost 5 bases to trimming and J lost 5 bases, with 16 bases between them. CDR3 length: 14 amino acids. The CDR3 spells CASSVTNTVDEQYF. Written as DNA, the CDR3 is TGTGCCAGCAGCGTAACAAATACTGTGGACGAGCAGTACTTC.

V gene TRBV6-1 combines with J gene TRBJ2-5; D possibly matches TRBD1 or TRBD2 (5 bases each). Germline V gene lookup returns CDR1 MNHNS and CDR2 SASEGT. V lost 1 base and J 6 bases, leaving 9 bases between the germline ends. The CDR3 has 13 residues. The CDR3 here is CASSEEGRKTQYF. The CDR3 DNA reads TGTGCCAGCAGTGAAGAGGGGAGAAAGACCCAGTACTTC.

This clone occurred a few times. CDR3 in DNA: TGTGCCAGTACCCAGGGGTCAGGCCGAACTGAAGCTTTCTTT. It specifies CASTQGSGRTEAFF. The V gene is TRBV19, the J gene TRBJ1-1, with D possibly being TRBD1 (6 bases). The CDR3 spans 14 residues. V was shortened by 7 bases and J by 5 bases, with 17 bases between the two germline ends. Germline CDR1 is LNHDA and CDR2 is SQIVND (reference sequence).